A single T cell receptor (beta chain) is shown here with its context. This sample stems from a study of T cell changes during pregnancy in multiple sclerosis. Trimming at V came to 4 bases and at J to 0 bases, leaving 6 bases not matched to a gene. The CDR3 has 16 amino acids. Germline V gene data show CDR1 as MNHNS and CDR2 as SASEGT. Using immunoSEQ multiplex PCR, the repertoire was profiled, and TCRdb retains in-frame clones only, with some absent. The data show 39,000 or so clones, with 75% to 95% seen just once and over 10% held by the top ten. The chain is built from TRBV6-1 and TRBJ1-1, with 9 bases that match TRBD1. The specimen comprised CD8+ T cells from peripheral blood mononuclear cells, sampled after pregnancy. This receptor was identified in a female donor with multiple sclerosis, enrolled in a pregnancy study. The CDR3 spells CASSVYRGQVNTEAFF. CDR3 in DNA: TGTGCCAGCAGTGTCTACAGGGGGCAAGTGAACACTGAAGCTTTCTTT.